A selection of T cell receptor beta chains follows, all from one sample in a study of blood T cell repertoires in COVID-19. Profiled with immunoSEQ multiplex PCR; TCRdb holds only in-frame clones, not every one. The sample includes about 300,000 clones, 85% of them seen just once. The sample comprised PBMCs or T cells enriched from blood (not recorded which). Every receptor here comes from a woman between 25 and 40 years old who had been exposed to COVID-19. Each CDR3 is given with its conserved first and last residue. A D gene is named only where the DNA matches it firmly. Some rows have no size entry. The others give once, few or many, or a class for an expanded clone.

clone size	D gene	CDR3 length	V gene	J gene	CDR3 DNA	CDR3 protein
.	.	13	TRBV7-9	TRBJ1-5	TGTGCCAGCAGCTTACAGGGATCAGGGCCCCAGCATTTT	CASSLQGSGPQHF
many	TRBD1	15	TRBV6-5	TRBJ2-1	TGTGCCAGCAGTTACTCGGCGCAGGGGGCTAGTGAGCAGTTCTTC	CASSYSAQGASEQFF
.	.	16	TRBV19	TRBJ2-7	TGTGCCAGTAGTATGGTTGGAGATAGTTCTTACTACGAGCAGTACTTC	CASSMVGDSSYYEQYF
.	.	15	TRBV6-5	TRBJ1-1	TGTGCCAGCAGTTACGGCGGGCCGAGGACCACTGAAGCTTTCTTT	CASSYGGPRTTEAFF
.	TRBD1	14	TRBV10-3	TRBJ1-5	TGTGCCATCAGGGGACAGGGGGGTAATCAGCCCCAGCATTTT	CAIRGQGGNQPQHF
.	.	18	TRBV24-1	TRBJ1-2	TGTGCCACCAGCGAAGGCCGTATGGGGAGGGGAGTAAACTATGGCTACACCTTC	CATSEGRMGRGVNYGYTF
once	.	20	TRBV21-1	TRBJ1-6	TGTGCCAGCAGCAAAGGGGAGGGGACGTACAAATTTCCCTCGAATTCACCCCTCCACTTT	CASSKGEGTYKFPSNSPLHF
.	.	16	TRBV5-1	TRBJ1-6	TGCGCCAGCAGCCCAGGGCTTGATTCCTATAATTCACCCCTCCACTTT	CASSPGLDSYNSPLHF
once	.	16	TRBV7-9	TRBJ1-6	TGTGCCAGCAGTTACTCTACCGCGGCCCCTAATTCACCCCTCCACTTT	CASSYSTAAPNSPLHF
.	.	12	TRBV11-1	TRBJ2-5	TGTGCCAGCAGCTTACCACAAGAGACCCAGTACTTC	CASSLPQETQYF
.	.	15	TRBV6-2/TRBV6-3	TRBJ2-7	TGTGCCAGCAGTTCAACAGGTTGGAGCTCCTACGAGCAGTACTTC	CASSSTGWSSYEQYF
.	.	14	TRBV2	TRBJ1-6	TGTGCCAGCAGAATGGGGGGGCGCGACTCACCCCTCCACTTT	CASRMGGRDSPLHF
.	TRBD1	15	TRBV15	TRBJ1-6	TGTGCCACCAGCAGTGAAGGGGGCGTCGGTTCACCCCTCCACTTT	CATSSEGGVGSPLHF
.	.	16	TRBV5-1	TRBJ2-1	TGCGCCAGCAGCTTGGCAGGCCCGAGCTCCTACAATGAGCAGTTCTTC	CASSLAGPSSYNEQFF
.	TRBD2	17	TRBV4-1	TRBJ2-7	TGCGCCAGCAGCCAAGGGGGGACTAGCGGGATAGACTACGAGCAGTACTTC	CASSQGGTSGIDYEQYF
.	.	17	TRBV24-1	TRBJ1-5	TGTGCCACCAGTGATAAGAAGGCGGATCCGGGCAATCAGCCCCAGCATTTT	CATSDKKADPGNQPQHF
.	.	10	TRBV20-1	TRBJ1-1	TGCAGTGCTAGGGCGGGCCAAGCTTTCTTT	CSARAGQAFF
.	TRBD1	14	TRBV5-1	TRBJ1-6	TGCGCCAGCAGCCTGACAGGGGGCAATTCACCCCTCCACTTT	CASSLTGGNSPLHF
.	TRBD2	16	TRBV7-2	TRBJ2-3	TGTGCCAGCAGCTTAGTAGCGGGGGGTGTCCTAGATACGCAGTATTTT	CASSLVAGGVLDTQYF
.	.	17	TRBV21-1	TRBJ1-3	TGTGCCAGCAGCAAAGGTACGGACATTAAATCTGGAAACACCATATATTTT	CASSKGTDIKSGNTIYF
once	TRBD1	15	TRBV5-1	TRBJ1-1	TGCGCCAGCAGCCCGCCGACAGGGGGAAACACTGAAGCTTTCTTT	CASSPPTGGNTEAFF
.	TRBD1	15	TRBV11-2	TRBJ1-5	TGTGCCAGCAGCCCTAAGGGACAGAGTAATCAGCCCCAGCATTTT	CASSPKGQSNQPQHF
.	.	15	TRBV3-1/TRBV3-2	TRBJ1-5	TGTGCCAGCAGCCAAGACCATCGGAGCAATCAGCCCCAGCATTTT	CASSQDHRSNQPQHF
.	.	16	TRBV2	TRBJ2-7	TGTGCCAGCAGTGAAGTTGGCGGGGCTTTCTCCTACGAGCAGTACTTC	CASSEVGGAFSYEQYF
.	.	17	TRBV15	TRBJ2-7	TGTGCCACCAGCAGGGGAGGTTTGGACGGCCACTCCTACGAGCAGTACTTC	CATSRGGLDGHSYEQYF
.	.	12	TRBV7-2	TRBJ2-7	TGTGCCAGCAGCTTTACAGCCTACGAGCAGTACTTC	CASSFTAYEQYF
.	.	16	TRBV12-5	TRBJ2-3	TGTGCTAGTGGTCCGCGGAAGGAGGCTAGCACAGATACGCAGTATTTT	CASGPRKEASTDTQYF
.	.	14	TRBV6-5	TRBJ1-5	TGTGCCAGCCATTTAGCAGGGGGCAATCAGCCCCAGCATTTT	CASHLAGGNQPQHF
.	.	15	TRBV28	TRBJ2-2	TGTGCCAGCAGTTGGGATGGACTCCGGGGCGGGGAGCTGTTTTTT	CASSWDGLRGGELFF
.	TRBD2	14	TRBV7-3	TRBJ2-1	TGTGCCAGCAGTGCGGGGGAGTTCATGAATGAGCAGTTCTTC	CASSAGEFMNEQFF
.	.	16	TRBV4-3	TRBJ1-3	TGCGCCAGCAGCCAAGGCCGTACGGGGTCAGGAAACACCATATATTTT	CASSQGRTGSGNTIYF
.	.	16	TRBV10-3	TRBJ1-6	TGTGCCATCAGTGAGTCTAAGTCATCTAATAATTCACCCCTCCACTTT	CAISESKSSNNSPLHF
.	TRBD1	16	TRBV5-1	TRBJ1-1	TGCGCCAGCAGCATCGGGGACAGGGATATGAACACTGAAGCTTTCTTT	CASSIGDRDMNTEAFF
.	TRBD1	16	TRBV10-3	TRBJ2-1	TGTGCCATCAGTGATTTCCGACAGGGAAACTACAATGAGCAGTTCTTC	CAISDFRQGNYNEQFF
.	TRBD2	18	TRBV9	TRBJ2-1	TGTGCCAGCAGCGTAGAAAAGGGCGGGGGTAGCTCCTACAATGAGCAGTTCTTC	CASSVEKGGGSSYNEQFF
.	TRBD2	15	TRBV9	TRBJ2-7	TGTGCCAGCAGCGTAGGGGGGAGGGCCTCCTACGAGCAGTACTTC	CASSVGGRASYEQYF
.	.	13	TRBV12-3/TRBV12-4	TRBJ1-1	TGTGCCAGCAGTTTAATCTTGAACACTGAAGCTTTCTTT	CASSLILNTEAFF
.	TRBD1	20	TRBV12-5	TRBJ1-5	TGTGCTAGTGGTTTGGTACTGGGGACAGATACGGTTTCTAGCAATCAGCCCCAGCATTTT	CASGLVLGTDTVSSNQPQHF
.	.	13	TRBV14	TRBJ1-1	TGTGCCAGCAGCCAAGGAGTGAACACTGAAGCTTTCTTT	CASSQGVNTEAFF
.	.	14	TRBV5-1	TRBJ1-1	TGCGCCAGCAGCTCTTTGTACGGAGGCACTGAAGCTTTCTTT	CASSSLYGGTEAFF
.	.	18	TRBV7-2	TRBJ1-1	TGTGCCAGCAGCGCCTATTGGGGGGGTAGGGCCGGGATCTCCCAAGCTTTCTTT	CASSAYWGGRAGISQAFF
.	TRBD1	16	TRBV28	TRBJ1-5	TGTGCCAGCAGTTTAGGGCGGGAGGGGACAGGACAGCCCCAGCATTTT	CASSLGREGTGQPQHF
once	TRBD2	17	TRBV4-1	TRBJ2-7	TGCGCCAGCAGCCCAGTTAAAGCGGGGGGCGTCTCCTACGAGCAGTACTTC	CASSPVKAGGVSYEQYF
.	.	15	TRBV27	TRBJ2-2	TGTGCCAGCAGTTTCACCCTTATGTCCGGCGGGGAGCTGTTTTTT	CASSFTLMSGGELFF
.	TRBD1	16	TRBV5-1	TRBJ1-2	TGCGCCAGCAGCTTGGCAGGGGGCGCCGGGAGTCGTGGCTACACCTTC	CASSLAGGAGSRGYTF
.	.	13	TRBV4-3	TRBJ2-1	TGCGCCAGCAGCCAAGAGCGTCGGAATGAGCAGTTCTTC	CASSQERRNEQFF
.	.	13	TRBV27	TRBJ2-7	TGTGCCAGCAGTCCCCTCCCGGTGAGCGAGCAGTACTTC	CASSPLPVSEQYF
.	TRBD1	14	TRBV29-1	TRBJ2-5	TGCAGCGTTGGAGACACAGGGGGGCGAGAGACCCAGTACTTC	CSVGDTGGRETQYF
.	TRBD2	14	TRBV11-1	TRBJ2-7	TGTGCCAGCAGCTTTCGCGGGAGGTCCTACGAGCAGTACTTC	CASSFRGRSYEQYF
.	.	16	TRBV19	TRBJ2-3	TGTGCCAGTAGAAACCGGGACTCAAAAGGAACAGATACGCAGTATTTT	CASRNRDSKGTDTQYF
once	.	15	TRBV27	TRBJ1-2	TGTGCCAGCAGTATATTTGGGGGACTTAACTATGGCTACACCTTC	CASSIFGGLNYGYTF
few	TRBD1	10	TRBV29-1	TRBJ2-3	TGCAGCGGGTGGGACAGGGGTGCATATTTT	CSGWDRGAYF
.	.	14	TRBV29-1	TRBJ1-1	TGCAGCGTTGAGGATACAGGGCCAGGCACTGAAGCTTTCTTT	CSVEDTGPGTEAFF
.	TRBD2	16	TRBV5-4	TRBJ2-1	TGTGCCAGCAGTTTAGCGGGAGGGCGTCTTGTGGATGAGCAGTTCTTC	CASSLAGGRLVDEQFF
.	.	15	TRBV4-1	TRBJ1-5	TGCGCCAGCAGCCAAGTGGGGGGGGGCGTTCAGCCCCAGCATTTT	CASSQVGGGVQPQHF
once	.	13	TRBV7-6	TRBJ1-2	TGTGCCAGCAGCTTAGACCAGGGTGGTGGCTACACCTTC	CASSLDQGGGYTF
.	TRBD1	13	TRBV24-1	TRBJ2-7	TGTGCCACCAGTGCCGGACAGGGGTACGAGCAGTACTTC	CATSAGQGYEQYF
.	TRBD1	15	TRBV24-1	TRBJ2-5	TGTGCCACCAGTGACCGGGACAGGGTGGGGGAGACCCAGTACTTC	CATSDRDRVGETQYF
.	TRBD2	15	TRBV7-9	TRBJ2-5	TGTGCCAGCAGCGTGATAGCGGGGGGGCGGGAGACCCAGTACTTC	CASSVIAGGRETQYF
.	TRBD2	16	TRBV18	TRBJ2-7	TGTGCCAGCTCACCCACAAGGCGGCTAGCGGGAGACGAGCAGTACTTC	CASSPTRRLAGDEQYF